Presented here are 2 T cell receptor beta chains from one specimen sequenced in a study of cytomegalovirus exposure and HLA in healthy donors. Primers included in the PCR were 60 Vbeta and 13 Jbeta primers. Libraries were prepared by immunoSEQ multiplex PCR; TCRdb keeps only in-frame clonotypes and omits some of them. The sample includes approximately 40,000 clones, 82% of them seen just once. Input material: PBMCs. These TCRs come from a woman younger than 30 in good health and CMV-seropositive.

The V gene is TRBV2, the J gene TRBJ2-4; 11 bases are shared with TRBD1. Germline CDR1 is SNHLY and CDR2 is FYNNEI. The CDR3 is 17 amino acids. Trimming cost V 7 bases and J 1 base; bases outside gene matches: 9. The CDR3 DNA sequence: TGTGCCAGCACCCGCCGGGACAGGGGGTTGGCCAAAAACATTCAGTACTTC. It encodes CASTRRDRGLAKNIQYF.

The V and J genes are TRBV6-5 and TRBJ2-5, with D possibly TRBD2 on 6 matching bases. Germline assignment: CDR1 MNHEY and CDR2 SVGAGI. The length of the CDR3 is 13 residues. Trimming pared 5 bases from V and 5 bases from J, leaving 12 bases between. The CDR3 DNA follows: TGTGCCAGCAGTGCAGGCCGGGGGGAGACCCAGTACTTC. It encodes CASSAGRGETQYF.